The T cell receptor beta chain described here comes from a study of molecular identifiers for immune sequencing clone quantification. MiXCR, run by TCRdb on the PCR reads, gives a single entry per CDR3 protein. The table lists a few hundred thousand distinct CDR3 sequences, roughly a quarter of them singletons. Regarding the study as a whole: Clones that exceeded 20 RNA copies held over 98% of effector molecules, yet under 1% in naive cells.

A word on this clonotype: Its matching antigen is unknown.

Trimming shortened V by 5 bases and J by 6 bases, and 13 bases separated the two germline ends. This CDR3 comprises 14 residues. CDR1 and CDR2 from the germline V gene are MNHEY and SVGEGT. Naive CD8 T cell sorting was performed on the CD8+CD4-CCR7+CD45RA+ phenotype. The sequencing sample was made of naive CD8+ T cells from blood, with Jurkat cell RNA spiked in. Subset indicated: FACS-sorted CD8+CD4-CCR7+CD45RA+ naive T cells. The gene calls are TRBV6-2 or TRBV6-3 and TRBJ2-2, with D tentatively TRBD1 or TRBD2 (5 bases each). This receptor was identified in a human donor in good health. Some libraries in this study had Jurkat cell RNA spiked in. The CDR3 is CASSHRGRAGELFF. The CDR3 nucleotides read TGTGCCAGCAGTCATAGGGGACGGGCCGGGGAGCTGTTTTTT.